The clone carrying this T cell receptor (beta chain) was seen only a few times. The data were obtained in a study of beta chain features in type 1 diabetes. Sorting based on CD45RO/CCR7/CD25/CD127/CD95/CD27 separated CD4+ naive, central memory, regulatory and stem cell-like memory cells. Expressed TCRB transcripts were sequenced after all isolated RNA was converted to cDNA. Produced via immunoSEQ multiplex PCR; TCRdb's table is partial and in-frame only. Found here are a few hundred thousand clones, roughly 9.6% of them singletons; the top ten hold just under 0.035%. This CDR3 region has 13 residues. Looked up from germline, CDR1 is MNHNS and CDR2 is SASEGT. Deletions cut 2 bases from V and 5 bases from J, with 9 bases between.

J is TRBJ1-1 and V is TRBV6-1; tentatively, D is TRBD1 (5 bases). The sample consisted of naive CD4+ T cells from blood. This TCR came from a woman aged 18-29 years in good health. CDR3 bases: TGTGCCAGCAGTGAATATCGGGGGACTGAAGCTTTCTTT. The encoded protein is CASSEYRGTEAFF.